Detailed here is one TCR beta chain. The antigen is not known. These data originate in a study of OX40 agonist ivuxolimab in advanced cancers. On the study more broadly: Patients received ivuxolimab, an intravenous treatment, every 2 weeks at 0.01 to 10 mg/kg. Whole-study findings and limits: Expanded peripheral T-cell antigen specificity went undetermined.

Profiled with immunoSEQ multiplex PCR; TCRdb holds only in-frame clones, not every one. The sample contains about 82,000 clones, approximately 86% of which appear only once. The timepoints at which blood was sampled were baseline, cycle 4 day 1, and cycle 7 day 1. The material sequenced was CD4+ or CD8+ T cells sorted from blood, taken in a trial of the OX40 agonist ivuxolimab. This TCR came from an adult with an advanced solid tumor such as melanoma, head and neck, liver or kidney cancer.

The CDR3 region has the DNA TGTGCCAGCAGCAAAAAAAGCGCAGACTCCTACGAGCAGTACTTC. Encoded protein: CASSKKSADSYEQYF. J is TRBJ2-7 and V is TRBV21-1; TRBD2 is the table's D call and was not checked against the DNA. TRBV21-1 is a pseudogene segment. The CDR3 loop spans 15 amino acids.